A single sample is the source of the 21 T cell receptor beta chains below, sequenced in a study of T cell responses to AZD1222 COVID-19 vaccine. Libraries were prepared by immunoSEQ multiplex PCR; TCRdb keeps only in-frame clonotypes and omits some of them. This sample yields 110,000 or so clones, of which approximately 90% are seen a single time; approximately 6.4% belongs to the top ten. The sample was peripheral blood, taken 28 days after the second AZD1222 dose. The receptors were sampled from an adult who received the AZD1222 COVID-19 vaccine.

The CDR3, as DNA: TGTGCCAGCAGTTACGAGGCTTTAGGAGCTTTCTTT. As protein: CASSYEALGAFF. The genes are TRBV6-2 or TRBV6-3 and TRBJ1-1; no clear D. The CDR3 consists of 12 residues. Germline CDR1 MNHEY, CDR2 SVGEGT. The ends were cut back, 2 bases at V and 10 bases at J, with 11 bases in the middle.

This chain uses TRBV6-1 with TRBJ1-1; TRBD1 aligns across 7 bases. The ends lost 3 bases at V and 8 bases at J; junction bases unmatched: 6. CDR3 length equals 13 residues. Germline V CDR1 and CDR2: MNHNS, SASEGT. CDR3 sequence reads: CASSDQGQLEAFF. CDR3 nucleotide sequence: TGTGCCAGCAGTGATCAGGGACAGCTAGAAGCTTTCTTT.

The chain is built from TRBV28 and TRBJ1-3; D not certain. The CDR3 spans 13 residues. Germline CDR1 is MDHEN and CDR2 is SYDVKM. V was pared by 4 bases and J by 1 base, with 5 bases between. The CDR3 spells CASSSTSGNTIYF. The DNA of the CDR3 is TGTGCCAGCAGTTCCACTTCTGGAAACACCATATATTTT.

This chain uses TRBV28 with TRBJ1-1; D might be TRBD1 (5 bases). The germline gives CDR1 MDHEN, CDR2 SYDVKM. Trimming took 7 bases from V and 5 from J, leaving 17 bases between them. The CDR3 spans 14 residues. For the CDR3, the DNA is TGTGCCAGCATGGGGGAGGCCGGTCGGACTGAAGCTTTCTTT. Encoded protein: CASMGEAGRTEAFF.

V is TRBV25-1 and J is TRBJ2-7; a possible D gene is TRBD1 (6 bases). V lost 2 bases and J lost 5, with 13 bases in between. The CDR3 totals 14 residues. Germline loops: CDR1 MGHDK, CDR2 SYGVNS. CDR3: CASSEQGSLHEQYF. The CDR3 DNA is TGTGCCAGCAGTGAACAGGGGTCGTTGCACGAGCAGTACTTC.

The genes are TRBV12-3 or TRBV12-4 and TRBJ1-6; D is undetermined. The CDR3 consists of 12 residues. The V gene lost 4 bases and the J gene lost 7 bases, with 5 bases spanning the gap. CDR3: CASSSANSPLHF. The CDR3 nucleotides read TGTGCCAGCAGTTCAGCCAATTCACCCCTCCACTTT.

The chain couples TRBV19 to TRBJ1-6, with a possible D match to TRBD1 (5 bases). V was cut by 7 bases and J by 0 bases, with 10 bases left in between. CDR1 and CDR2 from the germline V gene are LNHDA and SQIVND (reference sequence). This CDR3 region has 15 residues. CDR3: CASKQESSYNSPLHF. The CDR3 region has the DNA TGTGCCAGTAAACAGGAAAGCTCCTATAATTCACCCCTCCACTTT.

V usage is TRBV7-3 and J usage is TRBJ2-7, with D tentatively TRBD1 or TRBD2 (5 bases each). Germline V gives CDR1 SGHTA, CDR2 FQGTGA. V lost 5 bases and J lost 12, with 17 bases in between. This CDR3 comprises 12 residues. CDR3 nucleotides: TGTGCCAGCAGCACGAACTCGGGACGGAGGTACTTC. Its translation: CASSTNSGRRYF.

The V gene is TRBV7-2, the J gene TRBJ2-1, with D perhaps being TRBD1 or TRBD2 (5 bases each). V lost 2 bases and J lost 5, with 7 bases in between. This CDR3 is 13 amino acids long. Germline CDR1 SGHTA, CDR2 FQGNSA. This chain's CDR3 is CASSLMGDNEQFF. In nucleotides, the CDR3 is TGTGCCAGCAGCTTAATGGGGGACAATGAGCAGTTCTTC.

The gene calls are TRBV6-1 and TRBJ2-5; 15 bases map to TRBD2. The trim removed 4 bases at V and 5 bases at J, leaving 5 bases unmatched. The length of the CDR3 is 16 residues. Germline CDR1 MNHNS, CDR2 SASEGT. CDR3: CASSAGLAGGVETQYF. The CDR3 nucleotides read TGTGCCAGCAGTGCCGGACTAGCGGGGGGGGTGGAGACCCAGTACTTC.

This chain connects TRBV3-1 (or the pseudogene TRBV3-2) to TRBJ1-1; maybe TRBD1 (5 bases). Per germline, CDR1 LGHDT and CDR2 YNNKEL (reference sequence). This CDR3 is built from 16 residues. V lost 2 bases and J 1 base, leaving 14 bases between the germline ends. CDR3 protein: CASSQPSGTGNTEAFF. DNA for the CDR3: TGTGCCAGCAGCCAACCGTCCGGGACGGGGAACACTGAAGCTTTCTTT.

This clone was observed a single time. The junction differs from germline at one of its ends, possibly a read error. The rearrangement joins TRBV6-4 to TRBJ2-7; D perhaps matches TRBD2 (6 bases). CDR1 and CDR2 from the germline V gene are MRHNA and SNTAGT. The CDR3 is 14 amino acids. The chain's CDR3 is CASRDYPLTYEQYF. CDR3 in DNA: TGTGCCAGCAGGGACTATCCACTTACCTACGAGCAGTACTTC.

The chain employs TRBV19 and TRBJ1-1; 7 nucleotides match TRBD1. V shed 2 bases, J shed 1 base, and the junction held 10 bases outside the gene matches. The germline V gene encodes CDR1 LNHDA and CDR2 SQIVND (reference sequence). CDR3 length: 17 residues. The CDR3 loop is CASSIKGAGSGNTEAFF. The CDR3 bases are TGTGCCAGTAGTATAAAGGGGGCTGGTTCCGGGAACACTGAAGCTTTCTTT.

The genes are TRBV11-2 and TRBJ1-1; D unresolved. The germline CDR1 and CDR2 sequences are SGHAT and FQNNGV. The CDR3 has 13 residues. Trimming removed 4 bases at V and 1 base at J, with 7 bases between. The CDR3: CASSYTSNTEAFF. CDR3 bases: TGTGCCAGCAGCTACACATCGAACACTGAAGCTTTCTTT.

This rearrangement joins TRBV19 to TRBJ1-1, with D uncertain. Trimming stripped 10 bases from V and 4 bases from J, with 13 bases between. In germline, CDR1 is LNHDA, CDR2 SQIVND (reference sequence). The CDR3 length is 12 residues. The CDR3 sequence: CATTDLFTEAFF. The CDR3 DNA follows: TGTGCCACTACTGACCTGTTCACTGAAGCTTTCTTT. Complete variable domain (other parts from reference TRBV19 and TRBJ1-1): DGGITQSPKYLFRKEGQNVTLSCEQNLNHDAMYWYRQDPGQGLRLIYYSQIVNDFQKGDIAEGYSVSREKKESFPLTVTSAQKNPTAFYLCATTDLFTEAFFGQGTRLTVV.

This rearrangement joins TRBV6-2 or TRBV6-3 to TRBJ2-6; 8 bases line up with TRBD1. Germline CDR1 is MNHEY and CDR2 is SVGEGT. Trimming took 5 bases from V and 1 from J; bases not matched to a gene: 1. This CDR3 region has 15 residues. CDR3 sequence: CASSDRGSGANVLTF. The CDR3 DNA follows: TGTGCCAGCAGTGACAGGGGATCTGGGGCCAACGTCCTGACTTTC.

The DNA for the CDR3 is TGCGCCAGCAGCCTAAACTACGGGAACACCATATATTTT. Translation: CASSLNYGNTIYF. The chain recombines TRBV5-1 with TRBJ1-3; D is unresolved. V was pared by 4 bases and J by 7 bases, with 12 bases between. The CDR3 has 13 residues. Looked up from germline, CDR1 is SGHRS and CDR2 is YFSETQ.

The V call is TRBV7-8, the J call TRBJ2-3, with TRBD2 matching 9 bases. This CDR3 contains 15 residues. The V gene's germline CDR1 is SGHVS and CDR2 FQNEAQ. The V gene end was trimmed by 9 bases and the J gene end by 2 bases; junction bases not matched to a gene: 9. CDR3 protein: CASSGTSSLTDTQYF. CDR3 coding DNA: TGTGCCAGTTCCGGGACTAGCAGCCTCACAGATACGCAGTATTTT.

The chain links TRBV7-8 to TRBJ1-5; D possibly corresponds to TRBD1 (5 bases). V was trimmed by 1 base and J by 3 bases, leaving 7 bases between them. This CDR3 is built from 14 residues. The germline gives CDR1 SGHVS, CDR2 FQNEAQ. CDR3 DNA: TGTGCCAGCAGCTTAGTGGGACTCAATCAGCCCCAGCATTTT. Translation: CASSLVGLNQPQHF.

This chain's CDR3 is CASSFGAAGSAEQYF. CDR3 nucleotide sequence: TGTGCCAGCAGCTTTGGGGCAGCCGGGTCCGCCGAGCAGTACTTC. This chain links TRBV7-2 with TRBJ2-7; the D gene is possibly TRBD1 (5 bases). Between the trimmed V and J ends, which lost 3 bases and 6 bases, there was a span of 18 bases. Per the germline V gene, CDR1 is SGHTA and CDR2 is FQGNSA. The length of the CDR3 is 15 residues.

The V call is TRBV20-1, the J call TRBJ1-5; the D is unclear. The CDR3 totals 16 residues. CDR1 is DFQATT, CDR2 SNEGSKA, per germline (reference sequence). V lost 3 bases, J lost 5 bases, and 20 bases lay in between. CDR3: CSASISSPKTHQPQHF. Written as DNA, the CDR3 is TGCAGTGCTAGTATCTCCTCCCCCAAGACGCATCAGCCCCAGCATTTT.